Only a few counts were recorded for the clone carrying this TCR beta chain. No antigen is known for it. V dropped 8 bases and J dropped 4; count of bases not matched to a gene: 5. Germline V gene data show CDR1 as WSHSY and CDR2 as SAAADI. The CDR3 has 13 residues. This entry belongs to a study of T-cell memory formation after mild COVID-19. TCRdb redid the calling of the 5' RACE reads with MiXCR, one entry per CDR3 protein. The table lists 250,000 to 300,000 distinct CDR3 sequences, 16% of them singletons, with over 20% in the top ten. Study-level results: Clones which contracted sat mainly in CM and EM if CD4+, and in EMRA if CD8+. Contracting clones from day 15 to 85 had balanced CD4/CD8; later expanders favoured CD4+.

The TCR originated in a man aged 18 to 35 who had mild COVID-19 (a few samples of this study predate the infection). Cell type and time point are not known. The sample consisted of PBMCs or a T cell subset sorted from them (not recorded which). The rearrangement uses TRBV10-2 and TRBJ1-5, with 7 bases that match TRBD1. CDR3 amino acids: CASGPGQNQPQHF. CDR3 DNA: TGCGCCAGCGGACCGGGACAGAATCAGCCCCAGCATTTT.